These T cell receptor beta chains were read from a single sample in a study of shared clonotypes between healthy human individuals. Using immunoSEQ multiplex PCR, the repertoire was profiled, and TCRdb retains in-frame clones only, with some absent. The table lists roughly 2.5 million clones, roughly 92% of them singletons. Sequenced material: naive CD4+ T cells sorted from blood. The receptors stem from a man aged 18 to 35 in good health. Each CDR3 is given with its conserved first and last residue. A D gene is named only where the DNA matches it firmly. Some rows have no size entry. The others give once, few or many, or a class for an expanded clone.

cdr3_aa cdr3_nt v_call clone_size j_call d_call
CASSNQREAVGDEQFF TGTGCCAGCAGCAACCAACGGGAAGCCGTAGGGGATGAGCAGTTCTTC TRBV5-4 - TRBJ2-1 -
CASSEWGGRSQETQYF TGTGCCAGCAGTGAATGGGGCGGGAGAAGCCAAGAGACCCAGTACTTC TRBV25-1 - TRBJ2-5 TRBD2
CSARGGETQYF TGCAGTGCTCGAGGGGGTGAGACCCAGTACTTC TRBV20-1 - TRBJ2-5 -
CASSVLGYGANVLTF TGTGCCAGCAGCGTATTAGGGTACGGGGCCAACGTCCTGACTTTC TRBV9 - TRBJ2-6 -
CASVTGAIGSTEAFF TGTGCCAGTGTCACGGGGGCGATAGGAAGCACTGAAGCTTTCTTT TRBV6-5 - TRBJ1-1 -
CASSHDGTLNTGELFF TGTGCCAGCAGCCATGATGGGACTTTGAACACCGGGGAGCTGTTTTTT TRBV4-2 - TRBJ2-2 -
CASTVGSRRLAGELFF TGTGCCAGCACCGTAGGGTCCAGGAGGCTCGCCGGGGAGCTGTTTTTT TRBV11-2 - TRBJ2-2 -
CASSHLSFSVEEKLFF TGCGCCAGCAGCCATTTAAGTTTCTCGGTCGAAGAAAAACTGTTTTTT TRBV4-3 - TRBJ1-4 -
CASSLERPGELFF TGCGCCAGCAGCTTGGAGAGGCCCGGGGAGCTGTTTTTT TRBV5-1 - TRBJ2-2 -
CASSFLRDGTYEQYF TGTGCCAGCAGCTTTCTTCGGGACGGTACCTACGAGCAGTACTTC TRBV5-4 - TRBJ2-7 -
CASSLLLRNFSGNTIYF TGTGCCAGCAGCTTACTGTTGCGGAATTTCTCTGGAAACACCATATATTTT TRBV7-3 - TRBJ1-3 -
CASSDLSVGGGGLDTGELFF TGTGCCAGCAGTGACCTATCTGTGGGGGGAGGAGGTTTGGACACCGGGGAGCTGTTTTTT TRBV2 once TRBJ2-2 -
CASSDPGPNRYNEQFF TGTGCCAGCAGTGATCCCGGTCCTAACCGCTACAATGAGCAGTTCTTC TRBV6-1 - TRBJ2-1 -
CASSWGQARVYTF TGTGCCAGCAGCTGGGGACAGGCTAGAGTCTACACCTTC TRBV5-4 - TRBJ1-2 TRBD1
CSVAPSGYEQYF TGCAGCGTTGCGCCTAGCGGCTACGAGCAGTACTTC TRBV29-1 once TRBJ2-7 TRBD2
CASRLAGGPGEQFF TGTGCCAGCAGGCTAGCGGGGGGGCCGGGTGAGCAGTTCTTC TRBV28 - TRBJ2-1 TRBD2
CASSRRGQGGTQPQHF TGTGCCAGCAGCCGGAGAGGCCAGGGGGGGACTCAGCCCCAGCATTTT TRBV5-8 - TRBJ1-5 TRBD1
CASSPGRENTGELFF TGTGCCAGCTCGCCCGGTAGGGAGAACACCGGGGAGCTGTTTTTT TRBV18 - TRBJ2-2 -
CSATLGTNEKLFF TGCAGCGCCACACTGGGAACTAATGAAAAACTGTTTTTT TRBV29-1 once TRBJ1-4 -
CASSPELKYRNTEAFF TGCGCCAGCAGCCCTGAATTAAAGTATCGGAACACTGAAGCTTTCTTT TRBV5-1 - TRBJ1-1 -
CASSAPSGASYEQYF TGTGCCAGCAGCGCCCCTAGCGGGGCCTCCTACGAGCAGTACTTC TRBV5-4 - TRBJ2-7 TRBD2
CASSLGRRNVETQYF TGTGCCAGCAGCTTAGGGCGCCGGAATGTCGAGACCCAGTACTTC TRBV7-9 once TRBJ2-5 -
CAWTLRWDRNYGYTF TGTGCCTGGACCTTAAGGTGGGACAGGAACTATGGCTACACCTTC TRBV30 - TRBJ1-2 TRBD1
CASSGGQGIYEQYF TGTGCCAGCTCAGGGGGGCAGGGGATCTACGAGCAGTACTTC TRBV18 - TRBJ2-7 -